The clone carrying this TCR beta chain was detected only once. Its cognate antigen is unknown. This sample is part of a study of cytomegalovirus exposure and HLA in healthy donors. At the level of the study: A prior study identified over 100 million unique TCR beta sequences from roughly 170 million T cells.

The primer mix had 60 Vbeta and 13 Jbeta primers. Profiled with immunoSEQ multiplex PCR; TCRdb holds only in-frame clones, not every one. In the table there are roughly 120,000 clones, around 70% of which are singletons. Study-level results: What a later analysis showed was that several of the most significant clusters appeared linked to common viral pathogens. TCR beta chain V- and J-gene trimming was linked, in a later analysis, to a missense variant in DCLRE1C. In a later analysis, specific HLA alleles were associated with around 17,000 TCR beta sequences at a 0.05 false discovery rate.

Losses at the gene ends were 0 bases for V and 2 bases for J; bases not matched to a gene: 5. CDR1 is LGHNA and CDR2 is YSLEER in the germline V gene. The CDR3 runs to 16 residues. This TCR was recovered from a woman between 40 and 55 years old in good health and CMV-seronegative. The sample consisted of PBMCs. This chain uses TRBV4-3 with TRBJ2-3; TRBD2 agrees at 7 bases. CDR3 residues: CASSQESGLITDTQYF. DNA for the CDR3: TGCGCCAGCAGCCAAGAATCGGGACTAATCACAGATACGCAGTATTTT.